This T cell receptor beta chain was recovered during a study of T cells in localized non-small cell lung cancer. Concerning this clone itself: The antigen is undetermined.

Only in-frame clones appear in the TCRdb table, and some are missing; sequencing was by immunoSEQ multiplex PCR. This table holds 15,000 to 25,000 clones, approximately 91% found once. Study results and caveats: Clonality of T cells reached its maximum in uninvolved adjacent lung, surpassing tumor.

This specimen consisted of peripheral blood, obtained before any cancer treatment. This TCR was recovered from a man aged 40 to 70 with stage I lung adenocarcinoma.

This chain's CDR3 is CASSGVGTSGRYEQYF. Written as DNA, the CDR3 is TGTGCCAGCAGTGGAGTAGGGACTAGCGGGAGATACGAGCAGTACTTC. The chain carries TRBV25-1 and TRBJ2-7; 14 positions agree with TRBD2. The CDR3 consists of 16 residues. The V gene end was trimmed by 4 bases and the J gene end by 4 bases; junction bases not matched to a gene: 6. The germline gives CDR1 MGHDK, CDR2 SYGVNS.